This T cell receptor (beta chain) derives from a study of blood T cell repertoires in COVID-19. Assay used: immunoSEQ multiplex PCR; TCRdb lists only in-frame clones, some missing. Altogether a few hundred thousand clones are present, around 83% being singletons, with the ten largest covering 1.5% to 1.7%. Germline assignment: CDR1 KGHDR and CDR2 SFDVKD. The V segment lost 3 bases and the J segment 5 bases; nucleotides outside the gene matches: 2. The CDR3 is 14 residues long. The sequenced sample consisted of peripheral blood. This sequence joins TRBV24-1 and TRBJ2-2; 7 bases match TRBD1. The TCR was taken from a woman aged 40 to 55 who had recovered from COVID-19. In DNA, the CDR3 is TGTGCCACCAGTGATCCCAGGGGGACCGGGGAGCTGTTTTTT. Encoded protein: CATSDPRGTGELFF.